One and the same sample provided the 25 T cell receptor beta chains below, sequenced in a study of control samples from healthy donors and cancer patients (dated by TCRdb to 2020 to 2021). Libraries came from the immunoSEQ multiplex PCR assay. This immuneACCESS table, as held by TCRdb, lists in-frame sequences with V and J called but not all clones. Of the missing ones, under half trace to an unresolved V gene in checked studies; the others have no known cause. The sample includes approximately 160,000 clones, with approximately 94% observed a single time. The top ten constitute 1.2% to 1.5% of the sample. The source material was blood. The receptor source for this set is a woman under 30 in good health.

The chain employs TRBV5-6 and TRBJ1-1; 12 bases match TRBD1. Germline V CDR1 and CDR2: SGHDT, YYEEEE. CDR3 length: 15 amino acids. Losses at the gene ends were 2 bases for V and 6 bases for J; bases not matched to a gene: 5. DNA for the CDR3: TGTGCCAGCAGCTTACCCGGGACAGGGGGCCCTGAAGCTTTCTTT. Translating it yields CASSLPGTGGPEAFF.

The chain is built from TRBV6-5 and TRBJ1-4; D is possibly TRBD1 (6 bases). The CDR3 covers 14 residues. The V and J ends lost 8 bases and 8 bases respectively, with 18 bases between them. Germline assignment: CDR1 MNHEY and CDR2 SVGAGI. CDR3: CASGRGQLGEKLFF. CDR3 nucleotides: TGTGCCAGCGGCCGTGGACAGTTGGGGGAAAAACTGTTTTTT.

This clone appeared a few times. The chain recombines TRBV24-1 with TRBJ1-1; no clear D. CDR3 size: 13 residues. Germline CDR1 reads KGHDR; CDR2 reads SFDVKD. Trimming took off 6 bases at V and 0 bases at J, with 7 bases between the two ends. The CDR3, as DNA: TGTGCCACCAGTTCCGAGTTGAACACTGAAGCTTTCTTT. Protein sequence: CATSSELNTEAFF.

V and J are TRBV12-3 or TRBV12-4 and TRBJ1-1; 8 nucleotides align to TRBD1. The CDR3 is 13 amino acids. With 8 bases clipped from V and 3 bases from J, the junction kept 5 bases outside the gene matches. The CDR3 nucleotides are TGTGCCAGCCATACGGACAGGGACACTGAAGCTTTCTTT. Its translation: CASHTDRDTEAFF.

This clone came up once. The chain is built from TRBV7-9 and TRBJ1-1; D is unclear. This CDR3 comprises 12 residues. CDR1 is SEHNR and CDR2 is FQNEAQ in the germline V gene (reference sequence). Trimming cost V 5 bases and J 2 bases, with 6 bases left between them. CDR3 nucleotides: TGTGCCAGCAGCCCAGAAAACACTGAAGCTTTCTTT. Translation: CASSPENTEAFF. Full variable domain (remainder filled in from reference TRBV7-9 and TRBJ1-1): DTGVSQNPRHKITKRGQNVTFRCDPISEHNRLYWYRQTLGQGPEFLTYFQNEAQLEKSRLLSDRFSAERPKGSFSTLEIQRTEQGDSAMYLCASSPENTEAFFGQGTRLTVV.

This chain uses TRBV28 with TRBJ2-3; D remains unclear. There are 12 residues in the CDR3. Trimming shortened V by 4 bases and J by 5 bases, and 7 bases separated the two germline ends. CDR1 is MDHEN, CDR2 SYDVKM, per germline. CDR3 DNA sequence: TGTGCCAGCAGTTCCGTACAAGATACGCAGTATTTT. It specifies CASSSVQDTQYF.

This clone was seen just once. V gene TRBV6-5 combines with J gene TRBJ1-1; a possible D gene is TRBD1 (6 bases). The CDR3 has 13 amino acids. Germline-derived CDR1 and CDR2 are MNHEY and SVGAGI. V gave up 9 bases and J gave up 8 bases, with 19 bases separating them. As DNA, the CDR3 is TGTGCCAGTTCCCTGAACAGGGCATCGGAAGCTTTCTTT. The encoded protein is CASSLNRASEAFF.

V gene TRBV9 combines with J gene TRBJ1-1, with D unresolved. CDR1 is SGDLS and CDR2 is YYNGEE in the germline V gene. The CDR3 has 14 residues. V gave up 4 bases and J gave up 1 base, with 11 bases separating them. CDR3 protein: CASSYSGSNTEAFF. The CDR3, as DNA: TGTGCCAGCAGCTACTCGGGGTCGAACACTGAAGCTTTCTTT. The whole variable domain, filled in from reference TRBV9 and TRBJ1-1, reads DSGVTQTPKHLITATGQRVTLRCSPRSGDLSVYWYQQSLDQGLQFLIQYYNGEERAKGNILERFSAQQFPDLHSELNLSSLELGDSALYFCASSYSGSNTEAFFGQGTRLTVV.

The chain combines TRBV9 with TRBJ1-6, with 7 bases matching TRBD1. V lost 3 bases, J lost 9 bases, and 12 bases stayed unmatched. Germline CDR1 and CDR2: SGDLS and YYNGEE. The CDR3 runs 16 residues. The CDR3 is CASSGLQGRVGSPLHF. In DNA, the CDR3 is TGTGCCAGCAGCGGGTTACAGGGGCGAGTGGGTTCACCCCTCCACTTT.

This clone was observed once. The chain employs TRBV2 and TRBJ1-1, with D possibly TRBD1 on 5 matching bases. The CDR3 contains 15 residues. Per the germline V gene, CDR1 is SNHLY and CDR2 is FYNNEI. Trimming pared 4 bases from V and 0 bases from J, leaving 12 bases between. The CDR3: CASSVEGLMNTEAFF. The CDR3 DNA reads TGTGCCAGCAGTGTTGAGGGGCTCATGAACACTGAAGCTTTCTTT. Full variable domain (remainder filled in from reference TRBV2 and TRBJ1-1): EPEVTQTPSHQVTQMGQEVILRCVPISNHLYFYWYRQILGQKVEFLVSFYNNEISEKSEIFDDQFSVERPDGSNFTLKIRSTKLEDSAMYFCASSVEGLMNTEAFFGQGTRLTVV.

This chain joins TRBV3-1 (or the pseudogene TRBV3-2) and TRBJ2-1; 9 bases map to TRBD2. The germline gives CDR1 LGHDT, CDR2 YNNKEL (reference sequence). The CDR3 is 20 residues long. Losses at the gene ends were 4 bases for V and 1 base for J; bases not matched to a gene: 17. CDR3 coding DNA: TGTGCCAGCAGCCCCTCCGAGTCTAGCGGGACAATTTGGTCCTACAATGAGCAGTTCTTC. The encoded protein is CASSPSESSGTIWSYNEQFF.

The chain is built from TRBV5-1 and TRBJ1-3; the match to TRBD1 covers 7 bases. The CDR3 extends over 13 amino acids. Germline V CDR1 and CDR2: SGHRS, YFSETQ. Trimming took 1 base from V and 8 from J; bases not matched to a gene: 3. The CDR3 region is CASSLSQGDTIYF. CDR3 in DNA: TGCGCCAGCAGCTTGAGCCAGGGGGACACCATATATTTT.

The genes are TRBV27 and TRBJ2-7, with D unresolved. The CDR3 has 15 amino acids. Per germline, CDR1 MNHEY and CDR2 SMNVEV (reference sequence). Trimming took 3 bases from V and 2 from J, leaving 14 bases between them. CDR3 protein: CASSFSQAPTYEQYF. CDR3 nucleotides: TGTGCCAGCAGTTTTAGCCAGGCCCCCACCTACGAGCAGTACTTC.

The chain couples TRBV28 to TRBJ1-3, with 9 bases fitting TRBD1. CDR3 length equals 15 residues. Unmatched junction bases numbered 4, after V lost 4 bases and J lost 3 bases. Per germline, CDR1 MDHEN and CDR2 SYDVKM. The CDR3: CASSSGQGDGNTIYF. The CDR3 nucleotides are TGTGCCAGCAGTTCGGGACAGGGAGATGGAAACACCATATATTTT. The full variable domain, with the rest looked up from reference TRBV28 and TRBJ1-3, is DVKVTQSSRYLVKRTGEKVFLECVQDMDHENMFWYRQDPGLGLRLIYFSYDVKMKEKGDIPEGYSVSREKKERFSLILESASTNQTSMYLCASSSGQGDGNTIYFGEGSWLTVV.

The V and J genes are TRBV10-3 and TRBJ2-7, with a tentative D call TRBD1 (6 bases). Germline CDR1 ENHRY, CDR2 SYGVKD. V was clipped by 3 bases and J by 7 bases, with 16 bases between them. This CDR3 is built from 14 residues. CDR3 coding DNA: TGTGCCATCAGTGATGAGACAAAGGGGGAGGAGCAGTACTTC. Translating it yields CAISDETKGEEQYF.

The chain combines TRBV15 with TRBJ2-5; D is perhaps TRBD1 or TRBD2 (5 bases each). Deletions cut 3 bases from V and 0 bases from J, with 23 bases between. The CDR3 length is 19 residues. CDR1 is LNHNV and CDR2 is YYDKDF in the germline V gene (reference sequence). In DNA, the CDR3 is TGTGCCACCAGCAGGGCAGCCAAAACGGGACCTCAGTACCAAGAGACCCAGTACTTC. Its protein is CATSRAAKTGPQYQETQYF.

This clone was recorded only once. The CDR3 DNA follows: TGCGCCAGCAGCTTGGGGGGACGACAGATCCAAGAGACCCAGTACTTC. Protein: CASSLGGRQIQETQYF. This chain links TRBV5-1 with TRBJ2-5; D may match TRBD1 or TRBD2 (5 bases each). Germline CDR1 SGHRS, CDR2 YFSETQ. CDR3 length: 16 amino acids. Trimming left V 0 bases short and J 1 base short, with 13 bases between.

This clone was counted between two and nine times. The CDR3 spells CASSYKTRYGYTF. CDR3 nucleotides: TGTGCCAGCAGTTACAAAACACGATATGGCTACACCTTC. V gene TRBV6-2 or TRBV6-3 combines with J gene TRBJ1-2; D not certain. Germline assignment: CDR1 MNHEY and CDR2 SVGEGT. This CDR3 comprises 13 residues. V shed 2 bases and J shed 5 bases, with 9 bases lying between them.

This rearrangement joins TRBV2 to TRBJ2-1; 7 bases agree with TRBD1. V was clipped by 11 bases and J by 0 bases; unmatched bases: 10. This CDR3 region has 15 residues. Germline CDR1 SNHLY, CDR2 FYNNEI. As DNA, the CDR3 is TGTGCCGGTTCCGAGGGGGCTGTCTCCTACAATGAGCAGTTCTTC. As protein: CAGSEGAVSYNEQFF.

This clone was observed a single time. This chain joins TRBV2 and TRBJ2-7, with D possibly TRBD2 on 5 matching bases. This CDR3 spans 14 amino acids. The germline V gene has CDR1 SNHLY and CDR2 FYNNEI. Deletions cut 6 bases from V and 2 bases from J, with 14 bases between. The CDR3 loop is CASREGSAAYEQYF. The CDR3 nucleotides read TGTGCCAGCAGAGAGGGTTCCGCCGCCTACGAGCAGTACTTC.

V usage is TRBV2 and J usage is TRBJ2-1; 7 bases agree with TRBD1. With 6 bases clipped from V and 0 bases from J, the junction kept 8 bases outside the gene matches. Germline CDR1 SNHLY, CDR2 FYNNEI. The CDR3 is made up of 16 amino acids. The CDR3 sequence is CASSHGTVSSYNEQFF. In nucleotides, the CDR3 is TGTGCCAGCAGCCACGGGACAGTCAGCTCCTACAATGAGCAGTTCTTC.

The chain has TRBV6-5 and TRBJ2-1, with D maybe TRBD1 (5 bases). Trimming removed 2 bases at V and 10 bases at J, with 9 bases between. The CDR3 length is 12 residues. Germline-derived CDR1 and CDR2 are MNHEY and SVGAGI. The CDR3 bases are TGTGCCAGCAGTTACGGGGCCTTGGAGCAGTTCTTC. Translating it yields CASSYGALEQFF.

The chain has TRBV3-1 (or the pseudogene TRBV3-2) and TRBJ1-3; a weak D match, TRBD1 (5 bases). Germline CDR1 reads LGHDT; CDR2 reads YNNKEL (reference sequence). This CDR3 is 14 amino acids long. V was shortened by 4 bases and J by 4 bases, with 11 bases between the two germline ends. DNA for the CDR3: TGTGCCAGCAGCCGGGGGGTAGCGGGAAACACCATATATTTT. Protein sequence: CASSRGVAGNTIYF.

The V and J genes are TRBV9 and TRBJ2-7; no clear D gene. The germline CDR1 and CDR2 sequences are SGDLS and YYNGEE. The V and J ends lost 3 bases and 2 bases respectively, with 12 bases between them. The CDR3 is made up of 14 amino acids. CDR3 sequence: CASSATTVTYEQYF. As DNA, the CDR3 is TGTGCCAGCAGCGCTACGACTGTCACCTACGAGCAGTACTTC.

The V gene is TRBV7-3, the J gene TRBJ1-2, with 7 bases that match TRBD1. The CDR3 runs to 15 residues. Germline trimming cut 5 bases from V and 4 bases from J; bases unmatched to any gene: 10. Germline CDR1 SGHTA, CDR2 FQGTGA. In nucleotides, the CDR3 is TGTGCCAGCAGCCAAACAGGGGAACTCCCCTATGGCTACACCTTC. This translates into CASSQTGELPYGYTF.